The sample holds one count of the clone carrying this TCR beta chain. The antigen is unknown. This entry comes from a study of tumor-infiltrating lymphocytes in primary liver carcinoma. Study-wide results and limits: Tumor top-250-clone fractions significantly exceeded those of blood (p = 0.039). CD4+ and CD8+ repertoires could not be compared in these unsorted bulk samples.

A primer matching the constant region was used to make TCR beta cDNA from 450 to 550 ng of total RNA. Investigators got TCR beta libraries out of three nested multiplex PCR rounds, done with slightly modified ARM-PCR. A C-beta reverse primer was combined with TRBV1-TRBV30 forward primers in the first two PCR rounds, and each round had 10 cycles. TCRdb re-called the multiplex PCR reads through MiXCR, storing one row per CDR3 protein. Altogether some 190,000 distinct CDR3 sequences are present, about 60% being singletons, with the ten largest covering 70% to 80%. RNA isolated from unsorted whole blood supplied the blood RNA, with germline DNA also extracted. HBV chronically infected the treatment-naive patients. Prior to the surgical procedure, around 4.3 milliliters of peripheral blood were collected. Trimming at V came to 2 bases and at J to 1 base, leaving 4 bases not matched to a gene. The CDR3 loop spans 15 amino acids. Per germline, CDR1 MGHDK and CDR2 SYGVNS.

The origin of this receptor is a middle-aged man with primary liver carcinoma and hepatitis B virus infection. Sequencing was done on a sample of peripheral blood. The chain combines TRBV25-1 with TRBJ2-5; 7 nucleotides agree with TRBD1. The CDR3 sequence is CASSEGQATQETQYF. The CDR3 DNA reads as TGTGCCAGCAGTGAAGGACAGGCCACCCAAGAGACCCAGTACTTC.